This T cell receptor beta chain was documented in a study of STAT3 mutations in large granular lymphocyte leukemia. Tens of thousands of productive templates were obtained per sample on average. Only in-frame clones appear in the TCRdb table, and some are missing; sequencing was by immunoSEQ multiplex PCR. The repertoire has tens of thousands of clones, approximately 84% of them found once; the top ten carry about an eighth. Points on this clone: Its matching antigen is unknown.

Findings and caveats of the study: At least one immunodominant TCR beta clonotype appeared in every T-cell large granular lymphocyte leukemia patient.

Germline V lookup: CDR1 SGHNT, CDR2 YYREEE (reference sequence). The CDR3 runs to 14 residues. Trimming left V 0 bases short and J 4 bases short, with 8 bases between. This chain joins TRBV5-4 and TRBJ2-1, with a tentative D call TRBD2 (5 bases). The sequenced sample was peripheral blood mononuclear cells. This receptor was taken from a man aged 60-69 years with T-cell large granular lymphocyte leukemia. Some clones in this sample may be carry-over from other donors' samples. CDR3 loop: CASSLGTDYNEQFF. CDR3 DNA: TGTGCCAGCAGCTTGGGGACTGATTACAATGAGCAGTTCTTC.